Listed below are T cell receptor beta chains from one sample, sequenced in a study of cytomegalovirus exposure and HLA in healthy donors. TCRdb keeps only in-frame clones here, not all; method: immunoSEQ multiplex PCR. The sample yields 49,000 or so clones, of which the top ten take up 25% to 30%. Source material: PBMCs. Receptors were obtained from a middle-aged man in good health and CMV-seropositive. Both conserved end residues are part of each CDR3.

v_gene: TRBV7-8
j_gene: TRBJ1-3
CDR3aa: CASSSLGQGLKSSGNTIYF

v_gene: TRBV6-4
j_gene: TRBJ2-3
CDR3aa: CASSDSSTSSTDTQYF

v_gene: TRBV5-4
j_gene: TRBJ2-3
CDR3aa: CASSTDRGGDTQYF

v_gene: TRBV19
j_gene: TRBJ1-5
CDR3aa: CASSQGVVGNQPQHF

v_gene: TRBV4-2
j_gene: TRBJ2-1
CDR3aa: CASSQEGGGAYNEQFF

v_gene: TRBV9
j_gene: TRBJ1-5
CDR3aa: CASSEGLGGNQPQHF

v_gene: TRBV29-1
j_gene: TRBJ2-7
CDR3aa: CSVSGKGIRSYEQYF

v_gene: TRBV10-1
j_gene: TRBJ2-5
CDR3aa: CASSGTSSETQYF

v_gene: TRBV5-1
j_gene: TRBJ2-7
CDR3aa: CASSLGAGGGEQYF

v_gene: TRBV5-1
j_gene: TRBJ2-7
CDR3aa: CASTQGASSYEQYF

v_gene: TRBV30
j_gene: TRBJ2-7
CDR3aa: CAWSAGGYEQYF

v_gene: TRBV5-1
j_gene: TRBJ1-2
CDR3aa: CASTGTADGYTF

v_gene: TRBV2
j_gene: TRBJ2-7
CDR3aa: CASSEVGTVQYF

v_gene: TRBV20-1
j_gene: TRBJ2-1
CDR3aa: CSARGGDRILF

v_gene: TRBV5-1
j_gene: TRBJ1-1
CDR3aa: CASSRTGSNTEAFF

v_gene: TRBV7-9
j_gene: TRBJ1-2
CDR3aa: CASSLQGKGSYTF

v_gene: TRBV7-2
j_gene: TRBJ2-3
CDR3aa: CASSPGQGDDTQYF

v_gene: TRBV19
j_gene: TRBJ2-3
CDR3aa: CASKRTSGNEDTQYF

v_gene: TRBV30
j_gene: TRBJ1-4
CDR3aa: CAWTGQGGGKLFF

v_gene: TRBV6-5
j_gene: TRBJ1-2
CDR3aa: CASSPAGAYYGYTF

v_gene: TRBV11-2
j_gene: TRBJ1-3
CDR3aa: CASSRGTDSVTIYF

v_gene: TRBV2
j_gene: TRBJ1-5
CDR3aa: CASTSGTANQPQHF

v_gene: TRBV28
j_gene: TRBJ2-5
CDR3aa: CASSRTSGVETQYF

v_gene: TRBV28
j_gene: TRBJ1-5
CDR3aa: CASRMGTANQPQHF

v_gene: TRBV28
j_gene: TRBJ2-5
CDR3aa: CASSHTYRVPGGLQETQYF

v_gene: TRBV27
j_gene: TRBJ2-3
CDR3aa: CASSLRGGWTDTQYF

v_gene: TRBV6-5
j_gene: TRBJ2-5
CDR3aa: CASSYRDNPVGETQYF

v_gene: TRBV6-1
j_gene: .
CDR3aa: CASKGLAEPYEQYF

v_gene: TRBV28
j_gene: TRBJ1-1
CDR3aa: CASSRQHLNTEAFF

v_gene: TRBV6-1
j_gene: TRBJ1-2
CDR3aa: CASSRDTSFNYGYTF

v_gene: TRBV9
j_gene: TRBJ1-1
CDR3aa: CASRQSKEFMNTEAFF

v_gene: TRBV7-3
j_gene: TRBJ2-7
CDR3aa: CASSLKAGPYEQYF

v_gene: TRBV18
j_gene: TRBJ2-5
CDR3aa: CASSPYPGTSGRETQYF

v_gene: TRBV6-4
j_gene: TRBJ1-5
CDR3aa: CASSDTVTGYSNQPQHF

v_gene: TRBV7-9
j_gene: TRBJ1-1
CDR3aa: CASRYGQGEVTEAFF

v_gene: TRBV7-9
j_gene: TRBJ2-7
CDR3aa: CASSSGTDSRTYEQYF

v_gene: TRBV6-5
j_gene: TRBJ1-2
CDR3aa: CASSYGQGRGYTF

v_gene: TRBV7-3
j_gene: TRBJ2-2
CDR3aa: CASSPGTGKTGELFF

v_gene: TRBV27
j_gene: TRBJ2-7
CDR3aa: CASSLSSRYEQYF

v_gene: TRBV29-1
j_gene: TRBJ2-3
CDR3aa: CSVVTGFGHHADTQYF

v_gene: TRBV27
j_gene: TRBJ2-7
CDR3aa: CASSFSLTYEQYF

v_gene: TRBV5-6
j_gene: TRBJ1-4
CDR3aa: CASSSRGSDEKLFF

v_gene: TRBV10-1
j_gene: TRBJ2-7
CDR3aa: CASSENPAGGFYEQYF

v_gene: TRBV12-5
j_gene: TRBJ2-3
CDR3aa: CASGLGLAGGTDTQYF

v_gene: TRBV5-6
j_gene: TRBJ2-7
CDR3aa: CASSYRGSGYYEQYF

v_gene: TRBV9
j_gene: TRBJ1-4
CDR3aa: CASSVATGATNEKLFF